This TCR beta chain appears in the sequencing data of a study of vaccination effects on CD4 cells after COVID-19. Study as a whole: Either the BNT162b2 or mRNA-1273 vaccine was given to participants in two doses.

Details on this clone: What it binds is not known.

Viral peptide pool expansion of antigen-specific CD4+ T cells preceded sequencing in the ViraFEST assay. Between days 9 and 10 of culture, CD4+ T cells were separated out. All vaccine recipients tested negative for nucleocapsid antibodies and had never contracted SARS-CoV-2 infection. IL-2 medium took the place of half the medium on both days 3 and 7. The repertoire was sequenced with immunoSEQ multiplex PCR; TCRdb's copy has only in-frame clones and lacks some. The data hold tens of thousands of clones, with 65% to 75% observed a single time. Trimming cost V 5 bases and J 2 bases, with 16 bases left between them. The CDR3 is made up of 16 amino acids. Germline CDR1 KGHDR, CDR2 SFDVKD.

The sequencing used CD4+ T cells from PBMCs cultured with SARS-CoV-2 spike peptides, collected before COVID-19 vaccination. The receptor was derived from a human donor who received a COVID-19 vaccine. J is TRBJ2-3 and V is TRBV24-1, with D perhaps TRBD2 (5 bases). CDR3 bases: TGTGCCACCAGTGGGGGAGATGGCACCCTCACAGATACGCAGTATTTT. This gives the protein CATSGGDGTLTDTQYF.